This T cell receptor beta chain was sequenced in a study of shared clonotypes between healthy human individuals. Study findings and constraints: Among non-shared clonotypes, generation probabilities were lower than among those shared by all four donors. Sharing of clonotypes among donors was expected to vary with sequencing depth.

This clone occurred a few times. The antigen remains undetermined. Other DNA sequences in this sample translate to the same CDR3. The CDR3 extends over 13 amino acids. Germline V gene lookup returns CDR1 SGHRS and CDR2 YFSETQ. V lost 0 bases and J 4 bases, leaving 7 bases between the germline ends. TCRdb's copy holds only in-frame clones and misses some; the assay was immunoSEQ multiplex PCR. The table records 2 million to 2.5 million clones, approximately 95% of them present only once. From CD4+ cells came CD45RA+ naive and CD45RA-negative memory subsets. The chain is built from TRBV5-1 and TRBJ1-1; D not certain. The sequence was obtained from a man younger than 30 in good health. Some clones in this sample may be carry-over from other donors' samples. Sequencing was done on a sample of naive CD4+ T cells from PBMCs. Sample subset: CD45RA+ positively selected. CDR3 bases: TGCGCCAGCAGCTTGGAGGGCGGCACTGAAGCTTTCTTT. This translates into CASSLEGGTEAFF.